Described below is a single TCR beta chain sequence and its context. Its antigen is still unknown. Base qualities are missing; no much larger clone stands one base away. The reads were generated on an Illumina HiSeq 1500. TCRdb took the public reads, trimmed them with fastp at Q25, ran MiXCR for clone calling and kept in-frame beta chains. Entries that share a CDR3 protein sequence are merged under the most common genes and DNA. This sample comprises under 130,000 distinct CDR3 sequences, 42% of them detected only once. The ten largest make up 74% of the sample. This specimen belongs to a study of T cell repertoires in cytomegalovirus infection (dated by TCRdb to the late 2010s). Broadly, across the study: Recently identified HLA-C-restricted CMV epitopes, whose presentation resists viral immunomodulation, were targeted by peptide stimulations together with well-studied HLA-B-restricted epitopes. The HLA type of each donor mattered for the analysis, because public TCR beta signatures pointed to carriage of CMV infection along with the matching HLA type. Overall results and qualifications from the work: The ex vivo response was dominated by HLA-C-restricted CMV-specific TCR beta clonotypes, which also provided the single most frequent clonotype in two of eight donors. In both this cohort and an independent cohort of over 350 donors, the cumulative frequency of public TCR beta family members distinguished carriers of CMV infection plus the relevant HLA type.

The treatment or condition label of this sample denotes: in vitro stimulation with specific CMV peptide epitopes to enrich CMV-specific T cells. The CDR3 goes from the cysteine to the phenylalanine over 17 residues. Of the read, only the CDR3 DNA is kept; its 51 bases are in frame from base 1. For this chain, trimming is 2 bases at the V end and 2 bases at the J end, and the number of junction bases without a gene match is 9. The germline V gene yields SGHVS for CDR1 and FQNEAQ for CDR2. The sample here was CD8+ T cells from cultured PBMCs, taken from culture after CMV antigen stimulation. The chain employs TRBV7-8 and TRBJ2-7; a stretch of 10 junction bases matches TRBD1. The clonotype was recovered from a human donor in good health (CMV status not recorded). Some clones in this sample may be carry-over from other donors' samples. The CDR3 region: CASSLYQSGTGAYEQYF. Here is the DNA: TGTGCCAGCAGCTTATACCAGTCGGGGACAGGGGCCTACGAGCAGTACTTC.